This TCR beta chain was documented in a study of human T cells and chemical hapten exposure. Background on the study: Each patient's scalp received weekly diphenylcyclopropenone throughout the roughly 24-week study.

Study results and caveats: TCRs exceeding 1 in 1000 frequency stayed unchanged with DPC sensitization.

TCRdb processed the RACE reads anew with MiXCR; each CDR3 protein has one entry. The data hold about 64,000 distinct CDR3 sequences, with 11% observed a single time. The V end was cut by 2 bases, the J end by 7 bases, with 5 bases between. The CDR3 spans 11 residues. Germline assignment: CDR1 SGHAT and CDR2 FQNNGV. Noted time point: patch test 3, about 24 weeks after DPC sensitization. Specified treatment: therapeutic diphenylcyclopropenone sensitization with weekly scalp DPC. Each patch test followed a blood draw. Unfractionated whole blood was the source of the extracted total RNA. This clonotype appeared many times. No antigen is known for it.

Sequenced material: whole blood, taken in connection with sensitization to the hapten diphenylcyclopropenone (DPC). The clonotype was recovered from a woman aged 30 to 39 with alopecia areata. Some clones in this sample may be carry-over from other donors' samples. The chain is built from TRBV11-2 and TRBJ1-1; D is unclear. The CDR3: CASSLTYEAFF. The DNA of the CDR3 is TGTGCCAGCAGCTTAACCTATGAAGCTTTCTTT.